Here is one T cell receptor beta chain with its context. This sample stems from a study of radiotherapy plus CTLA-4 blockade in lung cancer. TCRdb's table, derived via immunoSEQ multiplex PCR, lists solely in-frame clones and lacks some. The sample carries about 98,000 clones, roughly four fifths recorded once. V gave up 4 bases and J gave up 2 bases, with 8 bases separating them. Germline loops: CDR1 MNHEY, CDR2 SMNVEV (reference sequence). The CDR3 loop spans 13 amino acids. Sequenced material: peripheral blood, taken from a patient treated with radiotherapy plus ipilimumab. The chain employs TRBV27 and TRBJ1-2; TRBD1 is a possible D gene (5 bases). The source is a human donor with non-small cell lung cancer who had a partial response to radiotherapy plus ipilimumab. CDR3 sequence (DNA): TGTGCCAGCAGTTCGACAGTAAACTATGGCTACACCTTC. This gives the protein CASSSTVNYGYTF.